The clone carrying this T cell receptor beta chain showed up many times. What it recognizes is unknown. Relying on iRepertoire HTBI primers and Arm-PCR of CDR3 regions, the team built TCR beta libraries. TCRdb itself ran the multiplex PCR reads through MiXCR, one entry per CDR3 protein. The sample shows hundreds of thousands of distinct CDR3 sequences, approximately 12% of them seen only once. Time point indicated: newly diagnosed GD, antithyroid drugs for less than 3 months. After RNA was extracted from PBMCs, the TCR library was made from it. This entry belongs to a study of regulatory T cells in long-lasting Graves disease. Whole-study results and caveats: TRBV28, TRBJ1-2 and TRBJ2-5 emerged as the favored segments in persistent disease.

V lost 5 bases and J lost 3; bases outside the gene matches: 17. The CDR3 totals 18 residues. The germline V gene encodes CDR1 SGHAT and CDR2 FQNNGV. The same sample was also used in a study of T cells in Graves' hyperthyroidism and ophthalmopathy.

This TCR was recovered from a woman in her 30s with Graves disease. The chain recombines TRBV11-2 with TRBJ2-7; the match to TRBD1 covers 9 bases. This sample comprised peripheral blood mononuclear cells (PBMCs), obtained at new diagnosis, from a patient treated with antithyroid drugs. CDR3 nucleotide sequence: TGTGCCAGCAGCCTATTTGGACAGGGGTTGGCCGGGAGCTACGAGCAGTACTTC. This gives the protein CASSLFGQGLAGSYEQYF.